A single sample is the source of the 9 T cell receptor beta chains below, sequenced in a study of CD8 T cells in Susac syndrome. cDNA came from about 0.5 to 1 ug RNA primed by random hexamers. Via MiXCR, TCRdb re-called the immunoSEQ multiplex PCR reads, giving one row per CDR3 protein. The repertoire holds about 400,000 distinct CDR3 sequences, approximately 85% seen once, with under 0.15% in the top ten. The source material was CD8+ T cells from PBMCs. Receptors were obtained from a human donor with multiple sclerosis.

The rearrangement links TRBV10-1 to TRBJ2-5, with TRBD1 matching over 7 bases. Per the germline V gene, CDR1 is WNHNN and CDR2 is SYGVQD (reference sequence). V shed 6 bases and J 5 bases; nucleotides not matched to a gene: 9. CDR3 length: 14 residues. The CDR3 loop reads CASSETGVTETQYF. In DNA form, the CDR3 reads TGCGCCAGCAGCGAAACAGGGGTGACCGAGACCCAGTACTTC.

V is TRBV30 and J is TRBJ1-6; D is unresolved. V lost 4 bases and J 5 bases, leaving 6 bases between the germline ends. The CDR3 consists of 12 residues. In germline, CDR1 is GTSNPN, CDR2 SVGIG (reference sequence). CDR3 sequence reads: CAWTVNNSPLHF. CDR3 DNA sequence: TGTGCCTGGACGGTTAATAATTCACCCCTCCACTTT.

The CDR3 spells CASSQGLTKNIQYF. The CDR3 nucleotides are TGTGCCAGCAGTCAGGGACTTACTAAAAACATTCAGTACTTC. J is TRBJ2-4 and V is TRBV27; possibly TRBD2 for D (6 bases). The germline V gene has CDR1 MNHEY and CDR2 SMNVEV (reference sequence). The CDR3 is 14 residues long. Trimming removed 5 bases at V and 4 bases at J, with 12 bases between.

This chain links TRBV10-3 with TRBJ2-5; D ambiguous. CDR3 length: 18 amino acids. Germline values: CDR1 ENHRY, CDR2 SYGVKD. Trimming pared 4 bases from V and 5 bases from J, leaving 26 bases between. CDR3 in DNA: TGTGCCATCAGTGGGGCGATGGGCACAGCGATGCTCGGGGAGACCCAGTACTTC. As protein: CAISGAMGTAMLGETQYF.

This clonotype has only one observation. In nucleotides, the CDR3 is TGTGCCAGCTCATCGACGGACGACTCTGGGGCCAACGTCCTGACTTTC. Amino acid sequence: CASSSTDDSGANVLTF. The V call is TRBV18, the J call TRBJ2-6; D remains ambiguous. CDR1 and CDR2 from the germline V gene are KGHSH and LQKENI. The CDR3 has 16 residues. Trimming stripped 5 bases from V and 0 bases from J, with 11 bases between.

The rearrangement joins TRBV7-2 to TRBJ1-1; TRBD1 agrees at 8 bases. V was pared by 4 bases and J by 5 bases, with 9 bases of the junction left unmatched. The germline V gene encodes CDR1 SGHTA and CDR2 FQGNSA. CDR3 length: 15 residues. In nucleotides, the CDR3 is TGTGCCAGCAGCTCTCTCGACAGGGGTTGGACTGAAGCTTTCTTT. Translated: CASSSLDRGWTEAFF. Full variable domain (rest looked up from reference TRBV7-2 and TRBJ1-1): GAGVSQSPSNKVTEKGKDVELRCDPISGHTALYWYRQSLGQGLEFLIYFQGNSAPDKSGLPSDRFSAERTGGSVSTLTIQRTQQEDSAVYLCASSSLDRGWTEAFFGQGTRLTVV.

CDR3 nucleotide sequence: TGTGCCAGCACCCCCGTGGGAAAAGAGACCCAGTACTTC. It encodes CASTPVGKETQYF. The chain joins TRBV2 to TRBJ2-5; no reliable D call. The CDR3 contains 13 residues. Germline CDR1 is SNHLY and CDR2 is FYNNEI. The V end lost 7 bases, the J end lost 3 bases, and 12 bases lay between the germline ends.

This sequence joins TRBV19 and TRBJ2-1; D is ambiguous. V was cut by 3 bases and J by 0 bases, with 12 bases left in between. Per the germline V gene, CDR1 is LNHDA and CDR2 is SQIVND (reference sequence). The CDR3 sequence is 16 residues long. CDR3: CASSIPSRVSYNEQFF. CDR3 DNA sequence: TGTGCCAGTAGTATTCCTTCCCGGGTCTCCTACAATGAGCAGTTCTTC.

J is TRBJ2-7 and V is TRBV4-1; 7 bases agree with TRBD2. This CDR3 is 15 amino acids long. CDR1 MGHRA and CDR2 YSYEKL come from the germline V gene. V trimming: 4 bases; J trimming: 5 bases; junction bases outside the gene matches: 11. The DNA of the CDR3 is TGCGCCAGCAGCCCAGAGGGGCGGGAGTATGACGAGCAGTACTTC. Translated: CASSPEGREYDEQYF.